Below are 27 T cell receptor beta chains sequenced from a single sample in a study of T cells after yellow fever vaccination. TCRdb re-called the 5' RACE reads through MiXCR, storing one row per CDR3 protein. This table holds roughly 500,000 distinct CDR3 sequences, 15% to 20% found once. Sequencing was performed on PBMCs, taken 15 days after the yellow fever booster vaccination. The receptor source for this set is a man aged 25-45 years who received the YFV17D yellow fever vaccine.

In this sample, this clonotype turned up a few times. The gene calls are TRBV7-9 and TRBJ2-4; tentative D call: TRBD2 (7 bases). V was shortened by 2 bases and J by 8 bases, with 22 bases between the two germline ends. The V gene's germline CDR1 is SEHNR and CDR2 FQNEAQ (reference sequence). The CDR3 covers 17 residues. This chain's CDR3 is CASSLSGGRGRRDIQYF. The CDR3 region has the DNA TGTGCCAGCAGCTTATCGGGGGGTCGGGGGCGCCGAGACATTCAGTACTTC.

The genes are TRBV4-3 and TRBJ2-1, with TRBD2 matching over 9 bases. In germline, CDR1 is LGHNA, CDR2 YSLEER. The ends lost 1 base at V and 7 bases at J; junction bases unmatched: 5. The CDR3 length is 15 residues. CDR3 region: CASSQVRAGGNEQFF. The CDR3 region has the DNA TGCGCCAGCAGCCAAGTGAGAGCGGGGGGTAATGAGCAGTTCTTC.

This chain links TRBV9 with TRBJ1-2, with D perhaps matching TRBD1 (5 bases). The V end was cut by 2 bases, the J end by 2 bases, with 7 bases between. The CDR3 length is 13 residues. Germline V gene lookup returns CDR1 SGDLS and CDR2 YYNGEE. CDR3 DNA sequence: TGTGCCAGCAGCGTGGACAACAACTATGGCTACACCTTC. Encoded protein: CASSVDNNYGYTF.

This clonotype occurred a few times. The gene calls are TRBV5-5 and TRBJ2-3, with a possible D match to TRBD1 (5 bases). The V and J ends lost 3 bases and 4 bases respectively, with 12 bases between them. This CDR3 region has 14 residues. Germline V gene lookup returns CDR1 SGHKS and CDR2 YYEKEE (reference sequence). CDR3 DNA sequence: TGTGCCAGCAGCTCCTCACAGGAATCAGATACGCAGTATTTT. Its protein product is CASSSSQESDTQYF.

V gene TRBV20-1 combines with J gene TRBJ1-1, with 8 bases matching TRBD1. The CDR3 is made up of 15 amino acids. Trimming removed 1 base from V and 3 bases from J; junction bases left unmatched: 7. CDR1 is DFQATT and CDR2 is SNEGSKA in the germline V gene (reference sequence). Here the CDR3 DNA reads TGCAGTGCTAGAGCCCAGGGGGCTGTTGACACTGAAGCTTTCTTT. Its translation: CSARAQGAVDTEAFF.

The table lists this clonotype with a few counts. The chain recombines TRBV20-1 with TRBJ2-2; TRBD2 might be the D (5 bases). Trimming shortened V by 1 base and J by 4 bases, and 10 bases separated the two germline ends. This CDR3 is built from 14 residues. Germline CDR1 reads DFQATT; CDR2 reads SNEGSKA (reference sequence). DNA for the CDR3: TGCAGTGCTAGAGGTGGGAGCCCCACCGGGGAGCTGTTTTTT. Encoded protein: CSARGGSPTGELFF.

This rearrangement joins TRBV7-2 to TRBJ2-5; 12 bases are shared with TRBD1. CDR3 length: 16 residues. Germline CDR1 and CDR2: SGHTA and FQGNSA. V was clipped by 5 bases and J by 1 base; unmatched bases: 5. In DNA form, the CDR3 reads TGTGCCAGCAGCCTCTGGGGACAGGGGGCCCAAGAGACCCAGTACTTC. Translated: CASSLWGQGAQETQYF.

There are a few counts of this clonotype. The V call is TRBV20-1, the J call TRBJ2-1, with 12 positions matching TRBD2. The junction had 3 bases not matched to a gene; V was cut back by 4 bases and J by 5 bases. The CDR3 extends over 14 amino acids. Germline CDR1 and CDR2: DFQATT and SNEGSKA (reference sequence). The CDR3 DNA reads TGCAGTGCTACTAGCGGGAGGGCCGACAATGAGCAGTTCTTC. Protein: CSATSGRADNEQFF.

The chain joins TRBV20-1 to TRBJ2-6; no clear D. With 3 bases removed from V and 0 bases from J, the gap between germline ends came to 3 bases. This CDR3 comprises 13 residues. The germline gives CDR1 DFQATT, CDR2 SNEGSKA (reference sequence). CDR3 amino acids: CSARFSGANVLTF. The CDR3 DNA sequence: TGCAGTGCTAGGTTCTCTGGGGCCAACGTCCTGACTTTC.

The gene calls are TRBV5-1 and TRBJ2-7; weak D call: TRBD2 (5 bases). Germline lookup yields CDR1 SGHRS and CDR2 YFSETQ. Trimming cost V 0 bases and J 0 bases, with 16 bases left between them. The CDR3 extends over 17 amino acids. DNA of the CDR3: TGCGCCAGCAGCTTGGCCGGAGGCGGGTTTAGCTCCTACGAGCAGTACTTC. This translates into CASSLAGGGFSSYEQYF.

This sequence joins TRBV6-2 or TRBV6-3 and TRBJ1-4; the D is unclear. The ends were cut back, 6 bases at V and 0 bases at J, with 17 bases in the middle. This CDR3 spans 17 amino acids. Germline V gene lookup returns CDR1 MNHEY and CDR2 SVGEGT. The CDR3 reads CASSYTRTDTTNEKLFF. CDR3 nucleotide sequence: TGTGCCAGCAGCTACACTCGGACGGATACAACTAATGAAAAACTGTTTTTT.

This clonotype was seen a handful of times. V is TRBV20-1 and J is TRBJ2-1; 7 bases fit TRBD2. The J segment lost 3 bases and the V segment lost 5 bases, leaving 4 bases of the junction unmatched. CDR1 is DFQATT and CDR2 is SNEGSKA in the germline V gene (reference sequence). The CDR3 is 13 residues long. The CDR3 DNA follows: TGCAGTGCTTGGGAGGGCCTCTACAATGAGCAGTTCTTC. The encoded protein is CSAWEGLYNEQFF.

The chain employs TRBV5-1 and TRBJ2-7; perhaps TRBD1 as D (5 bases). The ends were cut back, 0 bases at V and 2 bases at J, with 15 bases in the middle. This CDR3 spans 16 amino acids. Germline values: CDR1 SGHRS, CDR2 YFSETQ. CDR3 DNA: TGCGCCAGCAGCTTGGGGGGTGGGGCGTCGGCCTACGAGCAGTACTTC. It translates to CASSLGGGASAYEQYF.

In its sample, this clonotype was seen a few times. V is TRBV29-1 and J is TRBJ2-2, with 7 bases matching TRBD1. In germline, CDR1 is SQVTM, CDR2 ANQGSEA. Trimming at V came to 6 bases and at J to 4 bases, leaving 5 bases not matched to a gene. This CDR3 is 13 amino acids long. Here the CDR3 DNA reads TGCAGCGTACGACAGGGATCCACCGGGGAGCTGTTTTTT. Residues: CSVRQGSTGELFF.

This rearrangement joins TRBV12-3 or TRBV12-4 to TRBJ2-1; tentatively, D is TRBD1 (5 bases). This CDR3 spans 13 amino acids. The V and J ends lost 3 bases and 6 bases respectively, with 9 bases between them. The CDR3 DNA reads TGTGCCAGCAGTTTTACCAGGGTCAATGAGCAGTTCTTC. The encoded protein is CASSFTRVNEQFF.

This clonotype has only a few counts. The V gene is TRBV28, the J gene TRBJ2-4; 10 positions agree with TRBD2. V trimming: 2 bases; J trimming: 8 bases; junction bases outside the gene matches: 9. This CDR3 is 16 amino acids long. The germline V gene encodes CDR1 MDHEN and CDR2 SYDVKM. CDR3 loop: CASSLLSGRSGDIQYF. In DNA form, the CDR3 reads TGTGCCAGCAGTTTACTTAGCGGGAGGTCCGGGGACATTCAGTACTTC. The whole variable domain, remainder taken from reference TRBV28 and TRBJ2-4, is DVKVTQSSRYLVKRTGEKVFLECVQDMDHENMFWYRQDPGLGLRLIYFSYDVKMKEKGDIPEGYSVSREKKERFSLILESASTNQTSMYLCASSLLSGRSGDIQYFGAGTRLSVL.

This clonotype has just a few counts. The chain combines TRBV12-3 or TRBV12-4 with TRBJ1-1, with 10 bases identical to TRBD1. The CDR3 is made up of 15 amino acids. With V trimmed by 5 bases and J by 0 bases, 3 bases remained unmatched. DNA for the CDR3: TGTGCCAGCAGTCTGACAGGGGGCTTGAACACTGAAGCTTTCTTT. Encoded protein: CASSLTGGLNTEAFF.

The chain joins TRBV5-1 to TRBJ2-1; TRBD2 agrees at 10 bases. The CDR3 is 15 amino acids. The junction had 8 bases not matched to a gene; V was cut back by 3 bases and J by 8 bases. CDR1 is SGHRS and CDR2 is YFSETQ in the germline V gene. CDR3: CASSSTGTSVYEQFF. The DNA of the CDR3 is TGCGCCAGCAGCTCCACCGGGACTAGCGTCTATGAGCAGTTCTTC. Combining the CDR3 with reference TRBV5-1 and TRBJ2-1 gives the whole variable domain KAGVTQTPRYLIKTRGQQVTLSCSPISGHRSVSWYQQTPGQGLQFLFEYFSETQRNKGNFPGRFSGRQFSNSRSEMNVSTLELGDSALYLCASSSTGTSVYEQFFGPGTRLTVL.

This clonotype was detected a few times. The rearrangement links TRBV7-9 to TRBJ1-1; possibly TRBD1 for D (5 bases). The CDR3 sequence is 16 residues long. From germline, CDR1 is SEHNR and CDR2 FQNEAQ (reference sequence). The V and J ends lost 1 base and 4 bases respectively, with 16 bases between them. The chain's CDR3 is CASSLGSGTSGTEAFF. The CDR3 coding sequence is TGTGCCAGCAGCTTAGGTTCAGGGACTTCAGGCACTGAAGCTTTCTTT.

This clonotype occurred many times. The chain couples TRBV6-5 to TRBJ2-7; tentatively, D is TRBD1 (5 bases). Trimming cost V 0 bases and J 3 bases, with 12 bases left between them. CDR3 length: 15 residues. Looked up from germline, CDR1 is MNHEY and CDR2 is SVGAGI. For the CDR3, the DNA is TGTGCCAGCAGTTACTCGTTCCAGGGAATCTACGAGCAGTACTTC. It translates to CASSYSFQGIYEQYF.

This clonotype has more than one count but fewer than ten. The J gene is TRBJ2-3, the V gene TRBV20-1, with TRBD1 matching over 7 bases. Germline V lookup: CDR1 DFQATT, CDR2 SNEGSKA (reference sequence). V lost 0 bases and J lost 5; bases outside the gene matches: 8. The CDR3 loop spans 15 amino acids. The CDR3 nucleotides are TGCAGTGCTAGAGAGCCGACAGGGTACGGAGATACGCAGTATTTT. This sequence encodes CSAREPTGYGDTQYF.

This clonotype appeared a few times. This sequence joins TRBV12-3 or TRBV12-4 and TRBJ2-7, with D perhaps TRBD2 (5 bases). This CDR3 has 14 amino acids. V lost 5 bases to trimming and J lost 2 bases, with 13 bases between them. CDR3 bases: TGTGCCAGCAGTCCGGGGTCGCGAGCCTACGAGCAGTACTTC. Protein: CASSPGSRAYEQYF.

This clonotype was found many times. The chain joins TRBV18 to TRBJ2-1, with 8 bases matching TRBD1. The trim removed 3 bases at V and 5 bases at J, leaving 3 bases unmatched. CDR1 is KGHSH and CDR2 is LQKENI in the germline V gene. The CDR3 is made up of 14 amino acids. This chain's CDR3 is CASSPDRANNEQFF. CDR3 nucleotides: TGTGCCAGCTCACCGGACAGGGCTAACAATGAGCAGTTCTTC.

The chain combines TRBV7-6 with TRBJ2-7; 8 nucleotides match TRBD1. Losses at the gene ends were 4 bases for V and 4 bases for J; bases not matched to a gene: 9. CDR3 length: 15 residues. Germline loops: CDR1 SGHVS, CDR2 FNYEAQ. The CDR3 protein is CASSSGSRGRYEQYF. CDR3 bases: TGTGCCAGCAGCTCGGGGTCCAGGGGGCGATACGAGCAGTACTTC.

The chain has TRBV4-2 and TRBJ2-2, with 7 nucleotides matching TRBD1. The CDR3 covers 16 residues. CDR1 is LGHNA and CDR2 is YNFKEQ in the germline V gene. V lost 5 bases, J lost 3 bases, and 9 bases stayed unmatched. The CDR3 sequence: CASSTDRDRYTGELFF. In nucleotides, the CDR3 is TGTGCCAGCAGCACCGACAGGGATAGGTACACCGGGGAGCTGTTTTTT.

The chain joins TRBV9 to TRBJ2-7, with 9 bases that match TRBD1. J gave up 2 bases and V 2 bases, and 2 bases lay outside the gene matches. The CDR3 length is 14 residues. Germline CDR1 reads SGDLS; CDR2 reads YYNGEE. For the CDR3, the DNA is TGTGCCAGCAGCGTTGGACAGGGGACCTACGAGCAGTACTTC. This gives the protein CASSVGQGTYEQYF.

This clonotype has only a few counts. This rearrangement joins TRBV7-9 to TRBJ2-1, with no clear D. Germline assignment: CDR1 SEHNR and CDR2 FQNEAQ (reference sequence). The V end was cut by 1 base, the J end by 10 bases, with 8 bases between. This CDR3 comprises 12 residues. CDR3 in amino acids: CASSLDWREQFF. CDR3 sequence (DNA): TGTGCCAGCAGCTTAGATTGGAGAGAGCAGTTCTTC.